Shown below are 25 T cell receptor beta chains from a single sample sequenced in a study of blood T cell repertoires in COVID-19. Produced via immunoSEQ multiplex PCR; TCRdb's table is partial and in-frame only. The data contain around 180,000 clones, about nine tenths of them singletons. The material sequenced was peripheral blood. These receptor sequences come from a man in his 60s with acute or convalescent COVID-19.

V is TRBV6-5 and J is TRBJ2-7; D may be TRBD1 (5 bases). Per the germline V gene, CDR1 is MNHEY and CDR2 is SVGAGI. V was trimmed by 0 bases and J by 1 base, leaving 7 bases between them. CDR3 length: 14 residues. The CDR3 bases are TGTGCCAGCAGTTACTCCTACAGGTCCTACGAGCAGTACTTC. Translating it yields CASSYSYRSYEQYF.

V gene TRBV30 combines with J gene TRBJ2-3; 10 bases align to TRBD2. The J segment lost 2 bases and the V segment lost 2 bases, leaving 4 bases of the junction unmatched. This CDR3 is built from 15 residues. CDR1 is GTSNPN and CDR2 is SVGIG in the germline V gene (reference sequence). CDR3 in DNA: TGTGCCTGGAGTTTCGGGACTAGCGACACAGATACGCAGTATTTT. Translating it yields CAWSFGTSDTDTQYF.

The chain employs TRBV5-6 and TRBJ2-3, with TRBD1 matching 9 bases. Germline trimming cut 1 base from V and 8 bases from J; bases unmatched to any gene: 8. The CDR3 is made up of 15 amino acids. Germline CDR1 reads SGHDT; CDR2 reads YYEEEE. The CDR3 nucleotides read TGTGCCAGCAGCTTGACGGGACAGGGTTATGCTACGCAGTATTTT. Translated, it gives CASSLTGQGYATQYF.

The rearrangement joins TRBV7-8 to TRBJ1-4; TRBD1 matches at 7 bases. The junction had 15 bases not matched to a gene; V was cut back by 4 bases and J by 7 bases. This CDR3 region has 17 residues. CDR1 is SGHVS, CDR2 FQNEAQ, per germline. The DNA of the CDR3 is TGTGCCAGCAGCTCAACTAAAGACAGGGCTTGGGGTGAAAAACTGTTTTTT. The encoded protein is CASSSTKDRAWGEKLFF.

V gene TRBV29-1 combines with J gene TRBJ2-7; 8 nucleotides align to TRBD1. In germline, CDR1 is SQVTM, CDR2 ANQGSEA. CDR3 length: 11 amino acids. After removal of 7 bases from V and 6 bases from J, the junction contained 5 bases not matched to a gene. In nucleotides, the CDR3 is TGCAGCGCCGGACAGGGACCCGAGCAGTACTTC. Residues: CSAGQGPEQYF.

This chain connects TRBV6-2 or TRBV6-3 to TRBJ2-7; 10 bases fit TRBD2. In germline, CDR1 is MNHEY, CDR2 SVGEGT. The CDR3 is 14 residues long. J was trimmed by 3 bases and V by 6 bases; bases with no gene match: 5. The CDR3 DNA is TGTGCCAGCAGCTTGACTAGCGGGTACTACGAGCAGTACTTC. It translates to CASSLTSGYYEQYF.

The V call is TRBV5-4, the J call TRBJ1-1; 7 nucleotides agree with TRBD1. The CDR3 loop spans 16 amino acids. With V trimmed by 3 bases and J by 1 base, 9 bases remained unmatched. Germline CDR1 and CDR2: SGHNT and YYREEE (reference sequence). The CDR3 region has the DNA TGTGCCAGCAGCTCGCGAGCCGGGACAGAGAACACTGAAGCTTTCTTT. As protein: CASSSRAGTENTEAFF.

The chain recombines TRBV6-6 with TRBJ1-5; D remains ambiguous. Trimming cost V 7 bases and J 6 bases, with 13 bases left between them. This CDR3 has 13 residues. Germline CDR1 MNHNY, CDR2 SVGAGI (reference sequence). DNA of the CDR3: TGTGCCAGCATGCGCGGGTGGGGTCAGCCCCAGCATTTT. The encoded protein is CASMRGWGQPQHF.

The gene calls are TRBV11-3 and TRBJ2-1; TRBD2 agrees at 15 bases. The CDR3 extends over 15 amino acids. The V segment lost 4 bases and the J segment 9 bases; nucleotides outside the gene matches: 4. Germline CDR1 reads SGHNT; CDR2 reads YENEEA. The CDR3: CASSWTSGGAAEQFF. DNA of the CDR3: TGTGCCAGCAGCTGGACTAGCGGGGGGGCCGCTGAGCAGTTCTTC. The whole variable domain, remainder taken from reference TRBV11-3 and TRBJ2-1, is EAGVVQSPRYKIIEKKQPVAFWCNPISGHNTLYWYLQNLGQGPELLIRYENEEAVDDSQLPKDRFSAERLKGVDSTLKIQPAELGDSAVYLCASSWTSGGAAEQFFGPGTRLTVL.

V gene TRBV29-1 combines with J gene TRBJ2-5, with a possible D match to TRBD2 (5 bases). V was shortened by 6 bases and J by 2 bases, with 16 bases between the two germline ends. The CDR3 runs to 14 residues. Germline CDR1 is SQVTM and CDR2 is ANQGSEA. CDR3 region: CSVNGVAFQETQYF. In DNA form, the CDR3 reads TGCAGCGTGAACGGGGTGGCCTTTCAAGAGACCCAGTACTTC.

The V call is TRBV6-5, the J call TRBJ2-2; D is perhaps TRBD1 (6 bases). This CDR3 spans 15 amino acids. Deletions cut 6 bases from V and 3 bases from J, with 14 bases between. Germline CDR1 and CDR2: MNHEY and SVGAGI. The CDR3 bases are TGTGCCAGCAGGGGGCGACAGGCCTACACCGGGGAGCTGTTTTTT. Protein: CASRGRQAYTGELFF.

The rearrangement links TRBV5-5 to TRBJ1-4, with D possibly being TRBD1 (5 bases). This CDR3 region has 16 residues. V was pared by 0 bases and J by 3 bases, with 12 bases between. CDR1 and CDR2 from the germline V gene are SGHKS and YYEKEE (reference sequence). As DNA, the CDR3 is TGTGCCAGCAGCTTGGTCGGCAGGGATGCTAATGAAAAACTGTTTTTT. Translating gives CASSLVGRDANEKLFF.

The chain uses TRBV19 and TRBJ1-2; 7 bases fit TRBD1. J was trimmed by 3 bases and V by 4 bases; bases with no gene match: 5. The germline gives CDR1 LNHDA, CDR2 SQIVND (reference sequence). The CDR3 runs 14 residues. The CDR3 bases are TGTGCCAGTAGTAATAAGGGGGCAGACTATGGCTACACCTTC. This sequence encodes CASSNKGADYGYTF.

CDR3 region: CASRIQQGASGYGYTF. Here the CDR3 DNA reads TGTGCCAGCAGGATACAGCAGGGGGCCTCGGGCTATGGCTACACCTTC. The rearrangement uses TRBV28 and TRBJ1-2; 8 bases agree with TRBD1. This CDR3 has 16 residues. J was trimmed by 4 bases and V by 6 bases; bases with no gene match: 13. CDR1 and CDR2 from the germline V gene are MDHEN and SYDVKM.

The chain combines TRBV11-3 with TRBJ2-7; 9 nucleotides align to TRBD2. CDR3 length equals 18 residues. CDR1 SGHNT and CDR2 YENEEA come from the germline V gene. The V and J ends lost 5 bases and 2 bases, in that order; junction bases with no gene match: 16. The CDR3 DNA follows: TGTGCCAGCAGCCTAAGATCAGGGACTAGCTTACCCCCCTACGAGCAGTACTTC. It encodes CASSLRSGTSLPPYEQYF.

The chain is built from TRBV6-5 and TRBJ2-2, with TRBD2 as a possible D gene (6 bases). V gave up 2 bases and J gave up 6 bases, with 16 bases separating them. Germline lookup yields CDR1 MNHEY and CDR2 SVGAGI. CDR3 size: 16 residues. For the CDR3, the DNA is TGTGCCAGCAGTTACGCGGGACCCCTAGGCGCCGGGGAGCTGTTTTTT. It is translated as CASSYAGPLGAGELFF.

The chain joins TRBV3-1 (or the pseudogene TRBV3-2) to TRBJ1-3; D gene uncertain. V was trimmed by 3 bases and J by 0 bases, leaving 9 bases between them. CDR3 length equals 15 residues. The germline CDR1 and CDR2 sequences are LGHDT and YNNKEL (reference sequence). As DNA, the CDR3 is TGTGCCAGCAGCCAGGTGAGAAGCTCTGGAAACACCATATATTTT. Amino acid sequence: CASSQVRSSGNTIYF.

This chain links TRBV21-1 with TRBJ1-5; TRBD1 is taken as the D call from the table, unchecked against the DNA. TRBV21-1 is classified as a pseudogene. CDR3 length equals 11 residues. The CDR3 bases are TGTGCCAGCAGCAAAACAGGGGGCCAGCATTTT. Its protein product is CASSKTGGQHF.

V usage is TRBV30 and J usage is TRBJ2-1, with D perhaps TRBD2 (6 bases). The germline V and J ends were trimmed by 0 bases and 5 bases, with 11 bases remaining between them. This CDR3 is 14 amino acids long. CDR1 and CDR2 from the germline V gene are GTSNPN and SVGIG (reference sequence). The DNA of the CDR3 is TGTGCCTGGAGTGTTGCGGGAAGCCACAATGAGCAGTTCTTC. It encodes CAWSVAGSHNEQFF.

This rearrangement joins TRBV7-2 to TRBJ2-7; 8 bases line up with TRBD2. With V trimmed by 4 bases and J by 8 bases, 10 bases remained unmatched. This CDR3 is built from 14 residues. Germline-derived CDR1 and CDR2 are SGHTA and FQGNSA. CDR3 loop: CASSSPGAGGQQYF. The CDR3 DNA is TGTGCCAGCAGCTCCCCGGGGGCGGGGGGACAGCAGTACTTC.

The CDR3 spells CASSLELAGGRSTQYF. The CDR3 nucleotides read TGTGCCAGCAGCTTAGAACTAGCGGGAGGTCGTTCTACGCAGTATTTT. This chain uses TRBV7-2 with TRBJ2-3; 12 bases are shared with TRBD2. CDR3 length: 16 residues. CDR1 SGHTA and CDR2 FQGNSA come from the germline V gene. Trimming removed 1 base from V and 8 bases from J; junction bases left unmatched: 7.

The rearrangement links TRBV24-1 to TRBJ2-1; TRBD1 aligns across 8 bases. The germline gives CDR1 KGHDR, CDR2 SFDVKD. Losses at the gene ends were 3 bases for V and 0 bases for J; bases not matched to a gene: 12. The CDR3 is 19 residues long. This chain's CDR3 is CATSDVGQGERSSYNEQFF. The DNA for the CDR3 is TGTGCCACCAGTGATGTCGGACAGGGTGAAAGAAGCTCCTACAATGAGCAGTTCTTC.

The chain is built from TRBV18 and TRBJ2-3; 8 bases fit TRBD1. The junction had 4 bases not matched to a gene; V was cut back by 3 bases and J by 2 bases. Germline V CDR1 and CDR2: KGHSH, LQKENI. The CDR3 extends over 15 amino acids. The CDR3 DNA sequence: TGTGCCAGCTCACCCGGACAGGGAAACACAGATACGCAGTATTTT. Protein sequence: CASSPGQGNTDTQYF. Full variable domain (missing parts from reference TRBV18 and TRBJ2-3): NAGVMQNPRHLVRRRGQEARLRCSPMKGHSHVYWYRQLPEEGLKFMVYLQKENIIDESGMPKERFSAEFPKEGPSILRIQQVVRGDSAAYFCASSPGQGNTDTQYFGPGTRLTVL.

The chain joins TRBV27 to TRBJ1-6, with 9 bases that match TRBD1. The CDR3 is 16 residues long. Germline values: CDR1 MNHEY, CDR2 SMNVEV (reference sequence). Trimming took 3 bases from V and 7 from J; bases not matched to a gene: 7. The CDR3 coding sequence is TGTGCCAGCAGTTTCGCACAGGGGGCGCGGAATTCACCCCTCCACTTT. Its translation: CASSFAQGARNSPLHF.

The chain joins TRBV10-3 to TRBJ2-5; 9 bases are a match to TRBD2. The junction had 9 bases not matched to a gene; V was cut back by 0 bases and J by 1 base. CDR3 length: 18 amino acids. CDR1 is ENHRY, CDR2 SYGVKD, per germline. In DNA form, the CDR3 reads TGTGCCATCAGTGAGTCGGGGCTAGCGGGATACTCCCAAGAGACCCAGTACTTC. Its translation: CAISESGLAGYSQETQYF.